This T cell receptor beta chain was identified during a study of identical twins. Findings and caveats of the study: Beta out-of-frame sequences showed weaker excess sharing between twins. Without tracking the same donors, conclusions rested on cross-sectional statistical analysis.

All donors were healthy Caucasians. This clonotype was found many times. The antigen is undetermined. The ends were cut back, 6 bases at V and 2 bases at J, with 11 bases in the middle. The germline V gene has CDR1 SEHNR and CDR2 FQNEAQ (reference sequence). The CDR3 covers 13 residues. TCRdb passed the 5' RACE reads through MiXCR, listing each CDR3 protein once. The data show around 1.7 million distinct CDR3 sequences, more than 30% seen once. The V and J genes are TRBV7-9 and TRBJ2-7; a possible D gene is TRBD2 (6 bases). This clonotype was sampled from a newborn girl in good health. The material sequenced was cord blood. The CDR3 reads CASSRDFTYEQYF. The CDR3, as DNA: TGTGCCAGCAGTCGGGACTTCACCTACGAGCAGTACTTC.